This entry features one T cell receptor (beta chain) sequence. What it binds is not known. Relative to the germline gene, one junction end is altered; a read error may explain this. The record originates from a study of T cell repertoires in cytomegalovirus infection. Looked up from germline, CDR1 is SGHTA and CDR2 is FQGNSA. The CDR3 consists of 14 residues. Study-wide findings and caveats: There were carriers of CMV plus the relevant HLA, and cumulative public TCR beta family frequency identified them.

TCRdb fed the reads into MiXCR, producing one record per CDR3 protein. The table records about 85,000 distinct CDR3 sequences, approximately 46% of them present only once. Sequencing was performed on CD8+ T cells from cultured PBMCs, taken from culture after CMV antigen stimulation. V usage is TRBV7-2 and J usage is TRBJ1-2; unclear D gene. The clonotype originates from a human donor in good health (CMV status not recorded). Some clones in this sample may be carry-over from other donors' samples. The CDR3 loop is CASSLVGLNYCYTF. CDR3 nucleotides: TGTGCCAGCAGCTTAGTGGGCCTTAACTATTGCTACACCTTC.